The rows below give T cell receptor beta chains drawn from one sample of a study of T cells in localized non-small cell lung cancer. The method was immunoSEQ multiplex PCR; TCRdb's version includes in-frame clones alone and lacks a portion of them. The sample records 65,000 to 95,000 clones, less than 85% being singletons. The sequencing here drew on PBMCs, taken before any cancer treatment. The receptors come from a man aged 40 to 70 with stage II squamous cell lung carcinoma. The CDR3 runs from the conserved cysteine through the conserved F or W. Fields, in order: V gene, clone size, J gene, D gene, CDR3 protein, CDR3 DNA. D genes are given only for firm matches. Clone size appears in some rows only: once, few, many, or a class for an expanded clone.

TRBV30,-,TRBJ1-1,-,CAWTRETEAFF,TGTGCCTGGACAAGGGAGACTGAAGCTTTCTTT
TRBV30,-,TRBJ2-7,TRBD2,CAYGRGYYEQYF,TGTGCCTACGGGAGGGGATACTACGAGCAGTACTTC
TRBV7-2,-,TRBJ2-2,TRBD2,CASSLTSGGATGELFF,TGTGCCAGCAGCCTTACTAGCGGGGGGGCAACCGGGGAGCTGTTTTTT
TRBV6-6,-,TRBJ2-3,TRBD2,CAIRTGGSDTQYF,TGTGCCATCAGAACGGGAGGGAGCGATACGCAGTATTTT
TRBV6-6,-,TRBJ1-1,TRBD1,CASSYSDRGEAFF,TGTGCCAGCAGTTACTCGGACAGGGGCGAAGCTTTCTTT
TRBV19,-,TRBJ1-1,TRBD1,CASSPDRVNTEAFF,TGTGCCAGTAGTCCGGACAGGGTGAACACTGAAGCTTTCTTT
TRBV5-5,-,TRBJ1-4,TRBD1,CASSLQGAFNEKLFF,TGTGCCAGCAGCTTACAGGGGGCATTTAATGAAAAACTGTTTTTT
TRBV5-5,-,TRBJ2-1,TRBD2,CASRAGGRNYEQFF,TGTGCCAGCAGAGCGGGGGGGAGAAACTATGAGCAGTTCTTC
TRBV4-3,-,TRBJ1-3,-,CASSQDRGSGNTIYF,TGCGCCAGCAGCCAAGACAGGGGATCTGGAAACACCATATATTTT
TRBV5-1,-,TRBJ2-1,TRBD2,CASSLAGLAGYNEQFF,TGCGCCAGCAGCTTGGCGGGACTAGCGGGATACAATGAGCAGTTCTTC
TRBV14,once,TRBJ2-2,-,CASSQESLSNTGELFF,TGTGCCAGCAGCCAAGAAAGCCTTTCGAACACCGGGGAGCTGTTTTTT
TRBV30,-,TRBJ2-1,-,CAWSISLGREQFF,TGTGCCTGGAGTATCTCATTGGGGAGAGAGCAGTTCTTC
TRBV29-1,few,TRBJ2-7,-,CSVRTAYEQYF,TGCAGCGTCAGGACGGCTTACGAGCAGTACTTC
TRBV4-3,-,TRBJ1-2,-,CASSQATGTGYTF,TGCGCCAGCAGCCAAGCGACAGGCACGGGCTACACCTTC
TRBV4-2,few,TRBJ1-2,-,CASSQDGQSYGYTF,TGTGCCAGCAGCCAAGACGGACAGTCCTATGGCTACACCTTC
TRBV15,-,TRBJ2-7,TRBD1,CATSRAGQGTYEQYF,TGTGCCACCAGCAGAGCGGGACAGGGGACCTACGAGCAGTACTTC
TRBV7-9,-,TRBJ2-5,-,CASSLGQYQETQYF,TGTGCCAGCAGCTTAGGACAGTACCAAGAGACCCAGTACTTC
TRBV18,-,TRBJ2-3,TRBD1,CASSPQGTATDTQYF,TGTGCCAGCTCACCACAAGGGACAGCCACAGATACGCAGTATTTT
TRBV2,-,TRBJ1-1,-,CASRPDSGEAFF,TGTGCCAGCAGACCCGACAGCGGTGAAGCTTTCTTT
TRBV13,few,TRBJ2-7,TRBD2,CASSPTGLAGYEQYF,TGTGCCAGCAGCCCCACCGGACTAGCTGGCTACGAGCAGTACTTC
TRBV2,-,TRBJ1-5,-,CASRAIWGQPQHF,TGTGCCAGCAGGGCTATTTGGGGTCAGCCCCAGCATTTT
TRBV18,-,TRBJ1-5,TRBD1,CASSPQGARGQPQHF,TGTGCCAGCTCACCACAGGGGGCGCGGGGTCAGCCCCAGCATTTT
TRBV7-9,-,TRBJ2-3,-,CASSSQATTDTQYF,TGTGCCAGCAGCTCCCAGGCTACCACAGATACGCAGTATTTT
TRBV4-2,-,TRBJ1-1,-,CASSQGMTDMNTEAFF,TGTGCCAGCAGCCAAGGGATGACGGACATGAACACTGAAGCTTTCTTT